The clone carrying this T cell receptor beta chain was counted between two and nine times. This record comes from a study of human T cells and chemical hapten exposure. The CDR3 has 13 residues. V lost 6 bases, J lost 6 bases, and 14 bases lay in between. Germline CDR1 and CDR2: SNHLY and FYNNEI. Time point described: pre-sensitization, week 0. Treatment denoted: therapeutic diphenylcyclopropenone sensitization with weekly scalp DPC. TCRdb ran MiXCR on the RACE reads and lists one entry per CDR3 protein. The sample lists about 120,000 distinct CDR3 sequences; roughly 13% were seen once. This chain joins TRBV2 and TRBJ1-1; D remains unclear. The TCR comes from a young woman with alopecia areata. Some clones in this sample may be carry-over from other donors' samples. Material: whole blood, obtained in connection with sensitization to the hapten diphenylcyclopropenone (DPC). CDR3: CASRGGRLAEAFF. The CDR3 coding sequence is TGTGCCAGCAGGGGAGGGAGATTAGCTGAAGCTTTCTTT.